This note documents a single TCR beta chain sequence. The CDR3 is made up of 11 amino acids. The ends were cut back, 4 bases at V and 4 bases at J, with 7 bases in the middle. Germline V CDR1 and CDR2: SQVTM, ANQGSEA. The data originate from a study of blood T cell repertoires in COVID-19. The wider study: There were acute and convalescent COVID-19 samples, and they came from the United States, Italy and Spain. PBMCs, B-cell-depleted T cells, or T cells were the source of the cDNA or gDNA that made up the material.

Methods used by the authors: Amplification of reference gene primers provided the estimated nucleated cell counts. Sequenced by immunoSEQ multiplex PCR; TCRdb stores in-frame clones only, minus some. That table gives V, J and clone size, and the DNA gave D and trimming. The table records about 180,000 clones, about 89% of them present only once. This chain joins TRBV29-1 and TRBJ1-1; maybe TRBD1 (5 bases). Sequencing was done on a sample of peripheral blood. The clonotype was recovered from a man aged 18 to 29 who had recovered from COVID-19. CDR3 bases: TGCAGCGTTGGGCAGGGCACTGAAGCTTTCTTT. Encoded protein: CSVGQGTEAFF.